This TCR beta chain was documented in a study of PD-1 blockade in classical Hodgkin lymphoma. Turning to the study itself: Nivolumab dosed at 3 mg/kg went to patients intravenously every 2 weeks. The study, taken as a whole, reports: Prior to therapy, complete responders displayed diversity much like that of newly diagnosed patients.

Clones were sequenced by immunoSEQ multiplex PCR, and TCRdb holds only the in-frame ones, with some missing. The data show 7,500 to 9,500 clones, roughly 85% seen once. With regard to this clone: Its cognate antigen is unknown.

Time point specified: cycle 4 day 1 (C4D1), after less than seven weeks of nivolumab. Relapses following autologous stem cell transplantation were seen in all patients, with brentuximab vedotin exposure varying. Patients reached a best response of complete response, partial response or progressive disease. The CDR3 has 14 amino acids. The V gene end was trimmed by 4 bases and the J gene end by 9 bases; junction bases not matched to a gene: 3. Germline V gene data show CDR1 as SEHNR and CDR2 as FQNEAQ (reference sequence). This clonotype originated in a human donor with classical Hodgkin lymphoma. Material: peripheral blood mononuclear cells (PBMCs), obtained before the fourth cycle of nivolumab. The chain couples TRBV7-9 to TRBJ2-5; 15 bases match TRBD2. The CDR3 DNA sequence: TGTGCCAGCAGCTCGGGACTAGCGGGAGGAGCCCAGTACTTC. Residues: CASSSGLAGGAQYF.